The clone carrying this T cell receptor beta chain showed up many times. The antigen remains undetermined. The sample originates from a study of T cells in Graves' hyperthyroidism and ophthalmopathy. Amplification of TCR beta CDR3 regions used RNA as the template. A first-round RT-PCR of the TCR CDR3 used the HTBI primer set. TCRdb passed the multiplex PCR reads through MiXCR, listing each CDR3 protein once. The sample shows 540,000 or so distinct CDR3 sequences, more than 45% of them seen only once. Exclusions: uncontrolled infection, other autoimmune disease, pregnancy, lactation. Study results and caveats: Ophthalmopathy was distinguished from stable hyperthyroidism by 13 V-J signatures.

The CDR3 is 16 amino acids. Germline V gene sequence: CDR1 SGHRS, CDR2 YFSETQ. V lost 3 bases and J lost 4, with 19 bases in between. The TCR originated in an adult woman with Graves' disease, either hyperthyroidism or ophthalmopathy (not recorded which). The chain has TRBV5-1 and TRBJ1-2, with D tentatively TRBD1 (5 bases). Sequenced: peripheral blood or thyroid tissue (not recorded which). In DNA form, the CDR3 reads TGCGCCAGCAGCTCCCCCGGGGACGGCGGCTCCTATGGCTACACCTTC. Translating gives CASSSPGDGGSYGYTF.